This TCR beta chain emerged from a study of Graves' ophthalmopathy and Graves' hyperthyroidism. Germline CDR1 and CDR2: SGHAT and FQNNGV. V lost 0 bases, J lost 7 bases, and 11 bases stayed unmatched. The CDR3 has 16 residues. Uncontrolled infections, pregnancy, lactation or other autoimmune diseases led to patient exclusion. Symptoms, serum thyroxine and TRAb, thyroid ultrasound, and orbital computed tomography formed the diagnostic basis. RNA transcripts provided the template for amplifying TCR beta CDR3 regions. After a first-round RT-PCR with HTBI primers, a second-round multiplex PCR was run. From the multiplex PCR reads, TCRdb called clonotypes with MiXCR, one entry per CDR3 protein. The sample holds approximately 380,000 distinct CDR3 sequences, about 21% seen once. This clonotype has ten or more counts.

The clonotype comes from a woman aged 18-29 years with stable Graves' hyperthyroidism. The sequencing sample was made of peripheral blood. J is TRBJ2-7 and V is TRBV11-2, with 8 bases that match TRBD2. The CDR3 DNA reads as TGTGCCAGCAGCTTAGATAATAGAGCGGGAGTAATGGAGCAGTACTTC. Residues: CASSLDNRAGVMEQYF.